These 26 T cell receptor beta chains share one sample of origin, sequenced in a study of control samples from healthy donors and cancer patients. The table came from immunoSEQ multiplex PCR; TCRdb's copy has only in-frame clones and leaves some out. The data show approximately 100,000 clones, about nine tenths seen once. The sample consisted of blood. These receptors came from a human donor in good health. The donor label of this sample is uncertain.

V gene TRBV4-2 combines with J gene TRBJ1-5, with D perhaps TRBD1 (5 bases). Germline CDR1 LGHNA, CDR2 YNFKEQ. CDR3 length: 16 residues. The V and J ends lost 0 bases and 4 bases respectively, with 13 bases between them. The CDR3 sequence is CASSQDMGERNQPQHF. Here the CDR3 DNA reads TGTGCCAGCAGCCAAGATATGGGGGAAAGGAATCAGCCCCAGCATTTT.

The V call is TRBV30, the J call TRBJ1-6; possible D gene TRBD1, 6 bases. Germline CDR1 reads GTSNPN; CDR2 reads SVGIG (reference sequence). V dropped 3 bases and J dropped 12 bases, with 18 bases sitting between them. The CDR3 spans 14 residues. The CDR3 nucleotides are TGTGCCTGGAGCAGGGACATTGGGCGGTTACCCCTCCACTTT. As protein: CAWSRDIGRLPLHF.

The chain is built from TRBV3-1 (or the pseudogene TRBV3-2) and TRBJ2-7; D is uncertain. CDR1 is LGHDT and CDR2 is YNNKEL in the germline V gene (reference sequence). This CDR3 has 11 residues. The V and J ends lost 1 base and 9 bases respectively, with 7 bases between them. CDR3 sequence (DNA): TGTGCCAGCAGCCAAGGAATAGGGCAGTACTTC. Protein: CASSQGIGQYF.

CDR3 residues: CASSRGGNTIYF. In nucleotides, the CDR3 is TGTGCCAGCAGTCGAGGGGGAAACACCATATATTTT. The chain employs TRBV6-6 and TRBJ1-3; D not certain. The CDR3 runs 12 residues. Germline values: CDR1 MNHNY, CDR2 SVGAGI (reference sequence). Trimming took 5 bases from V and 4 from J, leaving 6 bases between them.

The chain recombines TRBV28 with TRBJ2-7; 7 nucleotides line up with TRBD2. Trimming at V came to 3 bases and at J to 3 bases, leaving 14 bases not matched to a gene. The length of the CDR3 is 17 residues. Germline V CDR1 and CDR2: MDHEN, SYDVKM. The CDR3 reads CASSLGGGGKKIYEQYF. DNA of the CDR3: TGTGCCAGCAGTTTGGGTGGCGGGGGTAAGAAAATCTACGAGCAGTACTTC.

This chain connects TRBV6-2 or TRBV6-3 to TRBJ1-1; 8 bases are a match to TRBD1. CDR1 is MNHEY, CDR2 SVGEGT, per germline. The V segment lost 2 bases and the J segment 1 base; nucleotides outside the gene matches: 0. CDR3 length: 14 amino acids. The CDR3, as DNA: TGTGCCAGCAGTTACGACAGGGGGAACACTGAAGCTTTCTTT. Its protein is CASSYDRGNTEAFF.

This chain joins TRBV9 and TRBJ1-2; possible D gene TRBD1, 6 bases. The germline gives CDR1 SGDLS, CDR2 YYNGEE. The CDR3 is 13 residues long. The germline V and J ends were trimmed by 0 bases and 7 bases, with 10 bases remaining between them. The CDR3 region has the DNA TGTGCCAGCAGCGTAGGGGGGGCAGGTGGCTACACCTTC. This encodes CASSVGGAGGYTF.

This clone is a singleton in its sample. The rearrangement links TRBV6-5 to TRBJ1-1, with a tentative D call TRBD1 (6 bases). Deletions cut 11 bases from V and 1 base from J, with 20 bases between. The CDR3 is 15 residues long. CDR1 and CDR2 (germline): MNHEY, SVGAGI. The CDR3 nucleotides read TGTGCCCTCCGAACCTTGGGGGCAGGGAACACTGAAGCTTTCTTT. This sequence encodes CALRTLGAGNTEAFF.

As DNA, the CDR3 is TGTGCCAGTAGTATAAACAGGGTCCCCGGCAATCAGCCCCAGCATTTT. Encoded protein: CASSINRVPGNQPQHF. V and J are TRBV19 and TRBJ1-5, with D perhaps TRBD1 (6 bases). The CDR3 covers 16 residues. V lost 2 bases and J 2 bases, leaving 13 bases between the germline ends. Germline loops: CDR1 LNHDA, CDR2 SQIVND (reference sequence).

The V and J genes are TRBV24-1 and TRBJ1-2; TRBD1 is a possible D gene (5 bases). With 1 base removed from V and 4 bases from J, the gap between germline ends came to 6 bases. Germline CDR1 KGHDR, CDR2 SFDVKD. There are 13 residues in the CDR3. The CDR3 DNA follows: TGTGCCACCAGTGATTTTACAGGCTATGGCTACACCTTC. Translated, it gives CATSDFTGYGYTF.

The CDR3 protein is CASSLGPGQILNEKLFF. Written as DNA, the CDR3 is TGTGCCAGCAGCCTAGGACCGGGACAGATTCTTAATGAAAAACTGTTTTTT. The chain recombines TRBV11-3 with TRBJ1-4; 7 bases line up with TRBD1. There are 17 residues in the CDR3. With 5 bases clipped from V and 4 bases from J, the junction kept 13 bases outside the gene matches. Germline CDR1 SGHNT, CDR2 YENEEA.

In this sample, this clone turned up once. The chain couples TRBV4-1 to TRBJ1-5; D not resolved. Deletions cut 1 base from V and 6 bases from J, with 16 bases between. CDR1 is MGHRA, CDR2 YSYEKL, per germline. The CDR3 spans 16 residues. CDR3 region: CASSQVGLVFSQPQHF. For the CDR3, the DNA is TGCGCCAGCAGCCAAGTCGGCCTGGTATTTAGTCAGCCCCAGCATTTT.

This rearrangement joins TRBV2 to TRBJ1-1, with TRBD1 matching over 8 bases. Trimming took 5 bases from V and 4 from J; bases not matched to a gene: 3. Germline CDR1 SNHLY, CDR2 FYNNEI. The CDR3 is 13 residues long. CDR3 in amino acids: CASSRTGGTEAFF. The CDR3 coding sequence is TGTGCCAGCAGTCGAACAGGGGGCACTGAAGCTTTCTTT.

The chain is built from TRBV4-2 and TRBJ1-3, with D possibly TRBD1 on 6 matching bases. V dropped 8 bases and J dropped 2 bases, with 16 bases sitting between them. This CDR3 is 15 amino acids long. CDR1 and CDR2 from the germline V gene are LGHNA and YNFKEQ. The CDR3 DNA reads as TGTGCCAGCTCCCCAGGGGACGCTCCTGGAAACACCATATATTTT. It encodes CASSPGDAPGNTIYF.

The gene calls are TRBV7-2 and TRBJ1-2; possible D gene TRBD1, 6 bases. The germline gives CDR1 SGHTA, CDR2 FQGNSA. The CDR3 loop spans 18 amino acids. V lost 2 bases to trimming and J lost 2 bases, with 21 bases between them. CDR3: CASSLFIRDGGTNYGYTF. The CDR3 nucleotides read TGTGCCAGCAGCTTATTTATTCGAGACGGCGGGACAAACTATGGCTACACCTTC.

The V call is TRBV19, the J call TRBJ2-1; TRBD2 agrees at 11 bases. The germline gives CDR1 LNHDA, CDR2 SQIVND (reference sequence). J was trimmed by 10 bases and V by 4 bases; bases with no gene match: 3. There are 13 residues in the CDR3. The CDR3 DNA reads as TGTGCCAGTAGTAGGGGACTAGCGGACGAGCAGTTCTTC. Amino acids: CASSRGLADEQFF.

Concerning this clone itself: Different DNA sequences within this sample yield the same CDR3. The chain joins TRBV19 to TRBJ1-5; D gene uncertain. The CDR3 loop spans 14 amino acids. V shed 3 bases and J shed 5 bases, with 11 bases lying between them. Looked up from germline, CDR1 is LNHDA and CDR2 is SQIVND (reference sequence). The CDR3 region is CASSMQAGYQPQHF. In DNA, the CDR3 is TGTGCCAGTAGTATGCAGGCAGGTTATCAGCCCCAGCATTTT.

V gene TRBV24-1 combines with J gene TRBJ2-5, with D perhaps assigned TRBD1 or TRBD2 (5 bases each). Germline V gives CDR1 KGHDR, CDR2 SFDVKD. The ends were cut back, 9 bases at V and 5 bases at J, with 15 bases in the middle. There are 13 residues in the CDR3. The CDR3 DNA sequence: TGTGCCACCTCAAGACGGGACGGGGAGACCCAGTACTTC. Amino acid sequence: CATSRRDGETQYF.

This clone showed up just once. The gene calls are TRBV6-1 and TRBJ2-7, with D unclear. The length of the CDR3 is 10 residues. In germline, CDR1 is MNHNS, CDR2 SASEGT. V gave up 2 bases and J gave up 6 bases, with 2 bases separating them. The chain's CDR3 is CASSEFEQYF. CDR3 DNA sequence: TGTGCCAGCAGTGAATTCGAGCAGTACTTC.

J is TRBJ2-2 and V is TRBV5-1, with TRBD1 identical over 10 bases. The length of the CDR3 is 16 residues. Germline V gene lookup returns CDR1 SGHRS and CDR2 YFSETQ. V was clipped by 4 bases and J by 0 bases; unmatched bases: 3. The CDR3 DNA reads TGCGCCAGCAGCCTCGGGACAGGGGCGAACACCGGGGAGCTGTTTTTT. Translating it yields CASSLGTGANTGELFF.

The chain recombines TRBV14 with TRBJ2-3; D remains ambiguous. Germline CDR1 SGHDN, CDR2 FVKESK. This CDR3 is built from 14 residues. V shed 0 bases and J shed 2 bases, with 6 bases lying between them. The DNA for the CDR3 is TGTGCCAGCAGCCAAGATTGGGCCACAGATACGCAGTATTTT. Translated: CASSQDWATDTQYF.

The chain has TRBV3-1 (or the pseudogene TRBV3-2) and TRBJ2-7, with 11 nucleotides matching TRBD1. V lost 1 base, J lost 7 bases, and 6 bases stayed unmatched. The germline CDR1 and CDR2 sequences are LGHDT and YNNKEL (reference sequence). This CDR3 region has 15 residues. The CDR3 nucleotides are TGTGCCAGCAGCCAAGCCTGGACAGGGGGCGATGAGCAGTACTTC. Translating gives CASSQAWTGGDEQYF.

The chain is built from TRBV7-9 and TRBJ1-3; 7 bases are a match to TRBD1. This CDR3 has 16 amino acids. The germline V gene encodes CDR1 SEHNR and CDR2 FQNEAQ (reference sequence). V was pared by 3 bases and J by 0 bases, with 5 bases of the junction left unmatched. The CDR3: CASSLTGPTSGNTIYF. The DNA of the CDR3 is TGTGCCAGCAGCTTGACAGGGCCGACCTCTGGAAACACCATATATTTT.

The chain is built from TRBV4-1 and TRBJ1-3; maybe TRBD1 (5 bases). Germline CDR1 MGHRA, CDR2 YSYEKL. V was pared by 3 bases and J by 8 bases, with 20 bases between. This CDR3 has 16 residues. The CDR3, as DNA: TGCGCCAGCAGCCAGGGGGGGACGGCGATTTTTGACACCATATATTTT. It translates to CASSQGGTAIFDTIYF.

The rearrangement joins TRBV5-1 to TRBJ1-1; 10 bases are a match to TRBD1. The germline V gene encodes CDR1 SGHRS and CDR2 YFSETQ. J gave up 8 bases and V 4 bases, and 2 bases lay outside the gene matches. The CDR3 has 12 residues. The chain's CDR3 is CASSQDRGEAFF. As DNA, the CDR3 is TGCGCCAGCAGCCAGGACAGGGGGGAAGCTTTCTTT. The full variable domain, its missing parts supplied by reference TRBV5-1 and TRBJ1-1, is KAGVTQTPRYLIKTRGQQVTLSCSPISGHRSVSWYQQTPGQGLQFLFEYFSETQRNKGNFPGRFSGRQFSNSRSEMNVSTLELGDSALYLCASSQDRGEAFFGQGTRLTVV.

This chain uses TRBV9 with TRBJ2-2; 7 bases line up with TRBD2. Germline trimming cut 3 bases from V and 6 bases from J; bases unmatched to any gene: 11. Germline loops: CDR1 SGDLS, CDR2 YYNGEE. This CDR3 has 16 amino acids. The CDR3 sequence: CASSAVGLEGPGELFF. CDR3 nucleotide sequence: TGTGCCAGCAGCGCCGTAGGACTAGAGGGACCCGGGGAGCTGTTTTTT.